The 4 T cell receptor beta chains in this list originate from one sample, sequenced in a study of T cells after yellow fever vaccination. TCRdb re-analysed the 5' RACE reads in MiXCR, keeping a single row per CDR3 protein. The table has approximately 600,000 distinct CDR3 sequences, 9% to 15% seen once; the top ten hold about 15%. The input for sequencing was PBMCs, taken on the day of the yellow fever booster vaccination. The source is a man aged 30-40 years who received the YFV17D yellow fever vaccine.

The chain combines TRBV5-1 with TRBJ2-1; TRBD2 agrees at 14 bases. J lost 6 bases, V lost 4 bases, and 6 bases had no gene match. The length of the CDR3 is 16 residues. The germline V gene encodes CDR1 SGHRS and CDR2 YFSETQ. The CDR3 spells CASSGGTSGGVNEQFF. The CDR3 DNA follows: TGCGCCAGCAGCGGCGGGACTAGCGGGGGCGTCAATGAGCAGTTCTTC. Variable domain in full (rest from reference TRBV5-1 and TRBJ2-1): KAGVTQTPRYLIKTRGQQVTLSCSPISGHRSVSWYQQTPGQGLQFLFEYFSETQRNKGNFPGRFSGRQFSNSRSEMNVSTLELGDSALYLCASSGGTSGGVNEQFFGPGTRLTVL.

This clonotype was detected ten times or more. This chain joins TRBV18 and TRBJ2-5; 8 positions match TRBD2. CDR1 and CDR2 (germline): KGHSH, LQKENI. CDR3 length equals 15 residues. V lost 2 bases and J lost 1; bases outside the gene matches: 3. The CDR3 DNA is TGTGCCAGCTCACCAATAGCGGGAACCCAAGAGACCCAGTACTTC. This codes for CASSPIAGTQETQYF.

This rearrangement joins TRBV21-1 to TRBJ2-1; the table calls TRBD1, which could not be checked here. TRBV21-1 is reported as a pseudogene. The CDR3 covers 15 residues. The CDR3: CASLGRGAGYNEQFF. The CDR3 DNA sequence: TGTGCCAGCTTGGGTCGCGGGGCAGGATACAATGAGCAGTTCTTC.

This clonotype was observed a few times. The chain recombines TRBV21-1 with TRBJ2-1. TRBV21-1 is assigned pseudogene status. This CDR3 is built from 17 residues. CDR3 nucleotides: TGTGCCAGCAGCAACGACGATCTCCACCCCTCCTACAATGAGCAGTTCTTC. This sequence encodes CASSNDDLHPSYNEQFF.